This entry describes one T cell receptor beta chain. Its antigen remains unknown. Germline V gives CDR1 MNHEY, CDR2 SVGAGI. There are 15 residues in the CDR3. V was pared by 6 bases and J by 0 bases, with 14 bases between. This specimen belongs to a study of cytomegalovirus exposure and HLA in healthy donors. The donors were members of the validation cohort comprising approximately 110 subjects, separate from the roughly 670-subject first cohort. Study conclusions and caveats: A few CMV-associated chains were confirmed in vitro to be specific for CMV antigens. Cytomegalovirus-associated status was assigned to about 180 TCR beta chains.

Assay used: immunoSEQ multiplex PCR; TCRdb lists only in-frame clones, some missing. The sample lists about 64,000 clones; approximately 90% were seen once. This clonotype was sampled from a woman younger than 35 in good health and CMV-seronegative. The chain carries TRBV6-5 and TRBJ1-1; TRBD1 might be the D (5 bases). Sequenced material: PBMCs. The CDR3 region is CASRFQGHMNTEAFF. The CDR3 DNA sequence: TGTGCCAGCAGGTTTCAGGGTCATATGAACACTGAAGCTTTCTTT.